Presented here are 3 T cell receptor beta chains from one specimen sequenced in a study of naive and memory T cell subsets (dated by TCRdb to 2015 to 2018). The receptor library was made with UMI-ligation and nested PCR. Sequencing was carried out with an Illumina MiSeq. The beta constant-region primer was an equimolar mix of two oligonucleotides covering both TRBC1 and TRBC2. The ligated cDNA went through four rounds of PCR with nested alpha and beta constant-region primers together with the SP2 primer. Using fastp trimming at Q25 and MiXCR clonotype assembly, TCRdb reanalyzed the public sequencing data and kept in-frame beta chains. For every CDR3 protein sequence, its rows merge into one entry that carries the most common genes and DNA. This sample has 130,000 or so distinct CDR3 sequences in its table, and roughly 36% of those were observed once. 0.9% of the sample rests with the top ten. Specimen: central memory CD4+ T cells from blood. Read against the paper, the sample's cell subset or site label means: central memory, CD45RA- CD27+. The receptors were gathered from a human donor in good health.

This clonotype was seen just once. The V call is TRBV23-1, the J call TRBJ2-2; D not certain. TRBV23-1 is sorted into the ORF group, with uncertain function. The CDR3 runs to 12 residues. Trimming removed 4 bases at V and 4 bases at J, with 4 bases between. The CDR3 bases are TGCGCCAGCAGTCCGGGCACCGGGGAGCTGTTTTTT. Its protein product is CASSPGTGELFF.

This clonotype has only a few counts. V usage is TRBV6-6 and J usage is TRBJ1-5, with 8 bases that match TRBD1. The trim removed 8 bases at V and 4 bases at J, leaving 16 bases unmatched. The germline V gene has CDR1 MNHNY and CDR2 SVGAGI (reference sequence). The CDR3 loop spans 17 amino acids. CDR3 region: CASGPYKQGGFNQPQHF. The CDR3 nucleotides read TGTGCCAGCGGACCCTACAAACAGGGGGGATTTAATCAGCCCCAGCATTTT.

The rearrangement links TRBV29-1 to TRBJ1-2; D not resolved. The germline CDR1 and CDR2 sequences are SQVTM and ANQGSEA. This CDR3 has 11 amino acids. V lost 5 bases and J lost 2, with 6 bases in between. The CDR3, as DNA: TGCAGCGTTACGCAGAACTATGGCTACACCTTC. It is translated as CSVTQNYGYTF.